This TCR beta chain was recorded in a study of cytomegalovirus exposure and HLA in healthy donors. Study at large: Of about 400 genotyped donors, approximately 84% clustered with self-reported Caucasian donors.

Only one count was recorded for this clone. In the PCR, 60 Vbeta and 13 Jbeta primers were used. Only in-frame clones appear in the TCRdb table, and some are missing; sequencing was by immunoSEQ multiplex PCR. Of 160,000 or so clones in the sample, 60% to 80% were seen once. The sequence came from a man in his fifties in good health and CMV-seropositive. The sample taken for sequencing was PBMCs.

The CDR3 loop reads CASSQDRETQYF. The CDR3, as DNA: TGTGCCAGCAGCCAAGACCGGGAGACCCAGTACTTC. The gene calls are TRBV4-2 and TRBJ2-5; no clear D gene. Trimming took 0 bases from V and 5 from J, leaving 4 bases between them. Germline CDR1 LGHNA, CDR2 YNFKEQ. The CDR3 runs to 12 residues.